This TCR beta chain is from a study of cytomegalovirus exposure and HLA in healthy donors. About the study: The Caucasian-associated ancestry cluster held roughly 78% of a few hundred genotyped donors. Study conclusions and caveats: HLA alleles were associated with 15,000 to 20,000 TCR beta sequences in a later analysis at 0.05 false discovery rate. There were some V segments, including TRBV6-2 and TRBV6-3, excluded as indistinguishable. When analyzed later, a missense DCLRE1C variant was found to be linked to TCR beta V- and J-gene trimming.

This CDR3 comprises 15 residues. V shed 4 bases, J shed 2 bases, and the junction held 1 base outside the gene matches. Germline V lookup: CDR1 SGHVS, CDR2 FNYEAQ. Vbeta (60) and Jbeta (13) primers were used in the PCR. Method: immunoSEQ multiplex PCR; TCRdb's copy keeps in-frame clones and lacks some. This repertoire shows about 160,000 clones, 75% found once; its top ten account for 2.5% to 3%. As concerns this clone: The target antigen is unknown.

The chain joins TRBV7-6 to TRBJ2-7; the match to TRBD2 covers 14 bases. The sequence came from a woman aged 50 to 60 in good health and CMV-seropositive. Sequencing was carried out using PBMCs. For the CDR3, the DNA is TGTGCCAGCAGCTCGACTAGCGGGGGGGCCTACGAGCAGTACTTC. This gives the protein CASSSTSGGAYEQYF.